The 20 T cell receptor beta chains listed next were all sequenced from one sample in a study of OX40 agonist ivuxolimab in advanced cancers. Profiled with immunoSEQ multiplex PCR; TCRdb holds only in-frame clones, not every one. The table shows around 150,000 clones, with 94% occurring only once. This material consisted of CD4+ or CD8+ T cells sorted from blood, taken in a trial of the OX40 agonist ivuxolimab. Receptors originate from an adult with an advanced solid tumor such as melanoma, head and neck, liver or kidney cancer.

The rearrangement joins TRBV9 to TRBJ2-3; the D gene is possibly TRBD2 (6 bases). Between the trimmed V and J ends, which lost 3 bases and 5 bases, there was a span of 16 bases. CDR1 SGDLS and CDR2 YYNGEE come from the germline V gene. CDR3 length equals 15 residues. CDR3: CASSASRGWGDTQYF. For the CDR3, the DNA is TGTGCCAGCAGCGCGAGCCGGGGGTGGGGAGATACGCAGTATTTT.

The V and J genes are TRBV29-1 and TRBJ1-2, with D possibly being TRBD1 (6 bases). The length of the CDR3 is 13 residues. V was pared by 4 bases and J by 1 base, with 10 bases between. Germline CDR1 SQVTM, CDR2 ANQGSEA. CDR3 sequence: CSVGQVVNYGYTF. For the CDR3, the DNA is TGCAGCGTTGGACAGGTAGTTAACTATGGCTACACCTTC.

The chain carries TRBV9 and TRBJ1-1; 7 bases are a match to TRBD1. Germline CDR1 is SGDLS and CDR2 is YYNGEE. This CDR3 spans 14 amino acids. Germline trimming cut 8 bases from V and 1 base from J; bases unmatched to any gene: 8. The DNA for the CDR3 is TGTGCCAGTAGAGGACAGGCAGGGAACACTGAAGCTTTCTTT. Encoded protein: CASRGQAGNTEAFF.

In nucleotides, the CDR3 is TGTGCCAGCATCCCCACGCAGTTCTACGAGCAGTTCTTC. Protein product: CASIPTQFYEQFF. The gene calls are TRBV6-1 and TRBJ2-7; D unresolved. The J call could be wrong; TRBJ2-1 is a better fit for the DNA end. Germline values: CDR1 MNHNS, CDR2 SASEGT. The CDR3 is 13 residues long.

CDR3 sequence (DNA): TGTGCCAGCAGCGGGGACATTTTACAAGAGACCCAGTACTTC. It encodes CASSGDILQETQYF. This chain uses TRBV9 with TRBJ2-5; a weak D match, TRBD1 (6 bases). From germline, CDR1 is SGDLS and CDR2 YYNGEE. Trimming took off 3 bases at V and 2 bases at J, with 11 bases between the two ends. The CDR3 totals 14 residues.

This clone was seen just once. The rearrangement uses TRBV7-2 and TRBJ2-7, with 9 bases lining up with TRBD2. V shed 2 bases, J shed 7 bases, and the junction held 6 bases outside the gene matches. CDR1 and CDR2 (germline): SGHTA, FQGNSA. The CDR3 runs 14 residues. The CDR3: CASSLFAGGTEQYF. DNA for the CDR3: TGTGCCAGCAGCTTATTCGCGGGAGGGACGGAGCAGTACTTC.

This chain links TRBV27 with TRBJ1-2; D ambiguous. CDR1 is MNHEY, CDR2 SMNVEV, per germline (reference sequence). The CDR3 contains 15 residues. V was cut by 1 base and J by 2 bases, with 11 bases left in between. CDR3 protein: CASSLLPELNYGYTF. Here the CDR3 DNA reads TGTGCCAGCAGTTTATTGCCAGAGTTAAACTATGGCTACACCTTC.

The gene calls are TRBV9 and TRBJ1-1; maybe TRBD1 (6 bases). The CDR3 totals 16 residues. Per the germline V gene, CDR1 is SGDLS and CDR2 is YYNGEE. V gave up 3 bases and J gave up 4 bases, with 19 bases separating them. For the CDR3, the DNA is TGTGCCAGCAGCGCGTTACAGGGATTGGGGGGCACTGAAGCTTTCTTT. The encoded protein is CASSALQGLGGTEAFF.

The V gene is TRBV7-2, the J gene TRBJ2-7, with TRBD2 identical over 15 bases. The V segment lost 5 bases and the J segment 6 bases; nucleotides outside the gene matches: 11. The CDR3 is made up of 17 amino acids. Germline CDR1 SGHTA, CDR2 FQGNSA. CDR3 DNA sequence: TGTGCCAGCAGCAAACCGGGACTAGCGGGAGGAACGGGCGAGCAGTACTTC. It yields the protein CASSKPGLAGGTGEQYF. The full variable domain, with the rest looked up from reference TRBV7-2 and TRBJ2-7, is GAGVSQSPSNKVTEKGKDVELRCDPISGHTALYWYRQSLGQGLEFLIYFQGNSAPDKSGLPSDRFSAERTGGSVSTLTIQRTQQEDSAVYLCASSKPGLAGGTGEQYFGPGTRLTVT.

The genes are TRBV7-9 and TRBJ2-5; D assignment may be TRBD1 or TRBD2 (6 bases each). Germline V lookup: CDR1 SEHNR, CDR2 FQNEAQ (reference sequence). V shed 2 bases and J shed 5 bases, with 18 bases lying between them. The length of the CDR3 is 16 residues. The CDR3 spells CASSLILGGRVETQYF. The CDR3 nucleotides are TGTGCCAGCAGCTTAATCCTGGGGGGCAGGGTCGAGACCCAGTACTTC.

The chain combines TRBV29-1 with TRBJ2-5; TRBD2 might be the D (7 bases). Germline CDR1 SQVTM, CDR2 ANQGSEA. V lost 6 bases, J lost 5 bases, and 19 bases lay in between. The CDR3 sequence is 14 residues long. The CDR3 DNA sequence: TGCAGCGTGCCCGAAAGGGGGGGATGGGAGACCCAGTACTTC. Residues: CSVPERGGWETQYF.

Turning to this clone: One end of the junction does not line up with germline, which may come from a read error. This CDR3 is CSVEEGQGNTEAFF. CDR3 bases: TGCAGCGTCGAAGAGGGACAGGGGAACACTGAAGCTTTCTTT. V and J are TRBV29-1 and TRBJ1-1; 9 bases align to TRBD1. The CDR3 runs 14 residues. The germline V gene has CDR1 SQVTM and CDR2 ANQGSEA.

This clone was recorded only once. This chain's CDR3 is CASSFVGPLRPSTDTQYF. The CDR3 nucleotides are TGTGCCAGCAGCTTTGTAGGACCCCTGCGTCCTAGCACAGATACGCAGTATTTT. This chain uses TRBV13 with TRBJ2-3; no clear D. The germline V gene has CDR1 PRHDT and CDR2 FYEKMQ (reference sequence). V lost 3 bases, J lost 0 bases, and 19 bases lay in between. The CDR3 has 18 residues.

V is TRBV7-2 and J is TRBJ2-7; 8 bases agree with TRBD1. Germline V gives CDR1 SGHTA, CDR2 FQGNSA. The trim removed 3 bases at V and 1 base at J, leaving 8 bases unmatched. The CDR3 consists of 16 residues. This CDR3 reads CASSLEQGVHSYEQYF. The CDR3 nucleotides are TGTGCCAGCAGCTTGGAACAGGGGGTCCATTCCTACGAGCAGTACTTC.

The rearrangement uses TRBV5-1 and TRBJ1-1; D call uncertain. In germline, CDR1 is SGHRS, CDR2 YFSETQ. The CDR3 is 13 residues long. V was shortened by 4 bases and J by 4 bases, with 11 bases between the two germline ends. CDR3 residues: CASSHAGATEAFF. CDR3 bases: TGCGCCAGCAGCCACGCCGGCGCCACTGAAGCTTTCTTT.

The genes are TRBV25-1 and TRBJ2-2, with a weak D call TRBD2 (5 bases). Germline V gene data show CDR1 as MGHDK and CDR2 as SYGVNS. V shed 6 bases and J shed 6 bases, with 17 bases lying between them. This CDR3 comprises 15 residues. CDR3 in DNA: TGTGCCAGCAGCGCGGAGATTGGGAGATCCGGGGAGCTGTTTTTT. It yields the protein CASSAEIGRSGELFF.

The table lists this clone with a count of one. This sequence joins TRBV5-6 and TRBJ1-4; D is perhaps TRBD1 (5 bases). With 1 base removed from V and 6 bases from J, the gap between germline ends came to 13 bases. The germline CDR1 and CDR2 sequences are SGHDT and YYEEEE. The CDR3 totals 15 residues. The CDR3 nucleotides read TGTGCCAGCAGCTTGTCAAGGGGCTGGGATGAAAAACTGTTTTTT. Translated, it gives CASSLSRGWDEKLFF.

V is TRBV5-4 and J is TRBJ2-3, with D unclear. The V end lost 0 bases, the J end lost 2 bases, and 10 bases lay between the germline ends. This CDR3 region has 15 residues. Per germline, CDR1 SGHNT and CDR2 YYREEE (reference sequence). CDR3 loop: CASSLENRLTDTQYF. The CDR3 DNA reads as TGTGCCAGCAGCTTGGAGAATAGGCTCACAGATACGCAGTATTTT.

This clone has just one count. The chain is built from TRBV27 and TRBJ2-7, with D unresolved. The germline V gene has CDR1 MNHEY and CDR2 SMNVEV (reference sequence). Trimming removed 6 bases from V and 5 bases from J, with 29 bases in between. CDR3 length: 18 residues. DNA of the CDR3: TGTGCCAGCAGCGCGACCCCGGGCCCACTACCCACCCGGGACGAGCAGTACTTC. This codes for CASSATPGPLPTRDEQYF.

The chain links TRBV18 to TRBJ1-5, with D hard to call. Looked up from germline, CDR1 is KGHSH and CDR2 is LQKENI. The CDR3 extends over 16 amino acids. Trimming took 4 bases from V and 0 from J, leaving 13 bases between them. CDR3 coding DNA: TGTGCCAGCTCACTCAACAGCATCAATAGCAATCAGCCCCAGCATTTT. Its protein product is CASSLNSINSNQPQHF.